This T cell receptor (beta chain) is from a study of metastatic and nonmetastatic thyroid tumors. Among the patients, none had received any treatment before thyroid surgery. This clone was seen many times. Under the authors' procedure: What underpinned the distant-metastasis classifier for papillary thyroid cancer was the set of CDR3 differences across clinicopathological groups. TCRdb re-called the PCR reads through MiXCR. The V and J calls, along with clone size, are taken from TCRdb and not from the paper's own processing. The sample records tens of thousands of clones, under 25% being singletons. The V end lost 1 base, the J end lost 6 bases, and 13 bases lay between the germline ends. Germline CDR1 SEHNR, CDR2 FQNEAQ (reference sequence). The CDR3 runs 14 residues.

The TCR was taken from a female donor with papillary thyroid cancer or a benign thyroid nodule (not recorded which). Some clones in this sample may be carry-over from other donors' samples. This sequence joins TRBV7-9 and TRBJ2-7; D is unresolved. Sequencing input: blood. The CDR3 region has the DNA TGTGCCAGCAGCTTAGACAGCGATTTGGGCGAGCAGTACTTC. Protein: CASSLDSDLGEQYF.